This TCR beta chain was identified during a study of cytomegalovirus exposure and HLA in healthy donors. Both 60 Vbeta primers and 13 Jbeta primers went into the PCR. Assay used: immunoSEQ multiplex PCR; TCRdb lists only in-frame clones, some missing. In the table there are 45,000 to 65,000 clones, approximately 70% of which are singletons. Material: PBMCs. This TCR was recovered from a man younger than 30 in good health and CMV-seronegative.

The CDR3 region has the DNA TGTGCCAGCAGCTTGGCCGTAGGCGCGGGAGTACAATTTGGCACCGAGCAGTACTTC. Its protein product is CASSLAVGAGVQFGTEQYF. J is TRBJ2-7 and V is TRBV5-4; TRBD2 aligns across 7 bases. J was trimmed by 6 bases and V by 0 bases; bases with no gene match: 21. The V gene's germline CDR1 is SGHNT and CDR2 YYREEE (reference sequence). The CDR3 has 19 amino acids.